The sequence of this TCR beta chain was determined in a study of CD8 T cells in ankylosing spondylitis. Findings of the study overall: For ankylosing spondylitis blood, a TCR beta motif of several highly homologous variants appeared characteristic.

Trimming left V 2 bases short and J 0 bases short, with 8 bases between. Germline assignment: CDR1 SGHRS and CDR2 YFSETQ. The CDR3 is made up of 14 amino acids. In TCRdb, the 5' RACE reads were re-called with MiXCR into one record per CDR3 protein. This sample has 45,000 to 65,000 distinct CDR3 sequences, with roughly 7.4% found just once. This clonotype was recorded at least ten times. The antigen remains undetermined. This receptor was identified in a female donor with ankylosing spondylitis or in good health (not recorded which). Sequencing input: blood, either unsorted or a sorted T cell fraction (not recorded which). The chain recombines TRBV5-1 with TRBJ2-5; D gene unclear. CDR3 protein: CASSFDPYQETQYF. CDR3 DNA sequence: TGCGCCAGCAGCTTCGACCCGTACCAAGAGACCCAGTACTTC.